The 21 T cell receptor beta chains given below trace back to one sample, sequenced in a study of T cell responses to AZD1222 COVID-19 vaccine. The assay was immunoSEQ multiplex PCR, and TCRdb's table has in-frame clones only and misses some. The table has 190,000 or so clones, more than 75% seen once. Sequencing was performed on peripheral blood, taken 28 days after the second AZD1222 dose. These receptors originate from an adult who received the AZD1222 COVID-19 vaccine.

CDR3 sequence reads: CTSSQGLGLAGDGRNIQYF. CDR3 coding DNA: TGCACCAGCAGCCAGGGACTTGGACTAGCGGGAGATGGTAGGAACATTCAGTACTTC. This chain links TRBV1 with TRBJ2-4; TRBD2, the table's D call, was not compared with the DNA. TRBV1 is given as a pseudogene. This CDR3 is built from 19 residues.

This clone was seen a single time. This CDR3 reads CASSLRDFTNEKLFF. CDR3 bases: TGCGCCAGCAGCTTAAGGGACTTCACTAATGAAAAACTGTTTTTT. V usage is TRBV5-1 and J usage is TRBJ1-4, with D possibly matching TRBD1 (5 bases). Looked up from germline, CDR1 is SGHRS and CDR2 is YFSETQ. This CDR3 spans 15 amino acids. Trimming pared 2 bases from V and 2 bases from J, leaving 10 bases between.

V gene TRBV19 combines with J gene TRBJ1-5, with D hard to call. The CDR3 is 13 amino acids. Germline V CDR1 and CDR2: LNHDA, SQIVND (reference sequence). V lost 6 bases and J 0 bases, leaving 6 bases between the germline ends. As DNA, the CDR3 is TGTGCCAGTAGCGATTATAGCAATCAGCCCCAGCATTTT. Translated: CASSDYSNQPQHF.

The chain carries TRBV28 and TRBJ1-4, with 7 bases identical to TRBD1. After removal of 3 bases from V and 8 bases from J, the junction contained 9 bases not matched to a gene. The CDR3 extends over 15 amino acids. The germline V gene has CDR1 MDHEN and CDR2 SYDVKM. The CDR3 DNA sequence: TGTGCCAGCAGTTTGTGGACAGGTGATGGAGAAAAACTGTTTTTT. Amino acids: CASSLWTGDGEKLFF.

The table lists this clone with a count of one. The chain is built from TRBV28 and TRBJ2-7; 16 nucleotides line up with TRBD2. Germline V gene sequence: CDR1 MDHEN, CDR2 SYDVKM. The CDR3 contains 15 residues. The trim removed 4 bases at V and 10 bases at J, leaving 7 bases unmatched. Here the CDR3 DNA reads TGTGCCAGCAGTTCCCCGGGGACTAGCGGGAGGGAACAGTACTTC. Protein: CASSSPGTSGREQYF.

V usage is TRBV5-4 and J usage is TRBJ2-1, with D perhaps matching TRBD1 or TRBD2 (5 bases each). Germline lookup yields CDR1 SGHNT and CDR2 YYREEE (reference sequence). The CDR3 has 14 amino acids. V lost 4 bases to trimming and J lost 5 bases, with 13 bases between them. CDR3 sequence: CASSPRDGNNEQFF. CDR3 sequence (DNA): TGTGCCAGCAGCCCTAGGGACGGAAACAATGAGCAGTTCTTC.

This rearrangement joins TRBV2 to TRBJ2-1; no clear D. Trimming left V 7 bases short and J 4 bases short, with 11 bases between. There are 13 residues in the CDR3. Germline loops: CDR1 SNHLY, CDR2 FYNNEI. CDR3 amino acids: CASTMTLYNEQFF. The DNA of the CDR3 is TGTGCCAGCACCATGACCCTTTACAATGAGCAGTTCTTC.

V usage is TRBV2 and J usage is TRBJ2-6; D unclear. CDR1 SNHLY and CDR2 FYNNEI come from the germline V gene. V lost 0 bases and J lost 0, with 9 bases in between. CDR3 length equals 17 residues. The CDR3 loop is CASSEAGPSSGANVLTF. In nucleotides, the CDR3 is TGTGCCAGCAGTGAAGCAGGGCCTAGCTCTGGGGCCAACGTCCTGACTTTC.

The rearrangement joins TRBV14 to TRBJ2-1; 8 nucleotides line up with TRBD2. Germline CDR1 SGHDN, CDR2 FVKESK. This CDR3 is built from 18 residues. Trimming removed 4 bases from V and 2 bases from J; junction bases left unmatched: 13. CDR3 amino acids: CASSPPLRAGEPYNEQFF. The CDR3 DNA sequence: TGTGCCAGCAGCCCCCCCCTTCGAGCGGGAGAACCCTACAATGAGCAGTTCTTC.

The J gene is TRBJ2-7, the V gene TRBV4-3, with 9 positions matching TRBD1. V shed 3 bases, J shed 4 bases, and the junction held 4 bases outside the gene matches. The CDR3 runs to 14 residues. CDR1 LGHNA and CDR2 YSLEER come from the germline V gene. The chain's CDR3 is CASSHAGTGYEQYF. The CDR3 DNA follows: TGCGCCAGCAGCCACGCCGGGACAGGGTACGAGCAGTACTTC.

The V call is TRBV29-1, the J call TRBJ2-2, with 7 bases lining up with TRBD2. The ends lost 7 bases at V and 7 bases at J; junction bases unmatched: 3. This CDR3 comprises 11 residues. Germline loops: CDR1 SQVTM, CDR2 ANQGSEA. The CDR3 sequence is CSGGEGGELFF. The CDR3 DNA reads TGCAGCGGAGGGGAGGGCGGGGAGCTGTTTTTT.

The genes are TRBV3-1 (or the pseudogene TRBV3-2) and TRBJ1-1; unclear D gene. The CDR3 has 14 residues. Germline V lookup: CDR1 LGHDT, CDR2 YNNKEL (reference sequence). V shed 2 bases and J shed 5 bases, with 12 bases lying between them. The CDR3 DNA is TGTGCCAGCAGCCAACCCGACATGCGGACTGAAGCTTTCTTT. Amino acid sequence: CASSQPDMRTEAFF.

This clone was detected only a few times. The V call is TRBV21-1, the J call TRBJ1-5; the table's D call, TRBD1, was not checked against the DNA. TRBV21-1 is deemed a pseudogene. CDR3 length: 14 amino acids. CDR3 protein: CASSTGHLNQPQHF. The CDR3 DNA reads TGTGCCAGCAGCACAGGGCATCTCAATCAGCCCCAGCATTTT.

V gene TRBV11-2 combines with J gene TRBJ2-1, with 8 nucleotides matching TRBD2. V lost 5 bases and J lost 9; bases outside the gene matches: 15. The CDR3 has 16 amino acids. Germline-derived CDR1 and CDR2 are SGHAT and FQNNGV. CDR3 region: CASSLGPAGVLIEQFF. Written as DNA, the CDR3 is TGTGCCAGCAGCCTCGGTCCAGCGGGAGTTTTAATTGAGCAGTTCTTC.

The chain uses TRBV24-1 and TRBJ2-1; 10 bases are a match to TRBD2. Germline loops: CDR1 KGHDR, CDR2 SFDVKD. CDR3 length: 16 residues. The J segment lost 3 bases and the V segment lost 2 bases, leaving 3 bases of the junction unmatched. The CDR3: CATSDYRLAGYNEQFF. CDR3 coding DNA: TGTGCCACCAGTGATTATCGACTAGCGGGCTACAATGAGCAGTTCTTC.

Here the CDR3 reads CASSVAGTKNIQYF. Written as DNA, the CDR3 is TGTGCCAGCAGCGTAGCGGGGACCAAAAACATTCAGTACTTC. V is TRBV9 and J is TRBJ2-4, with a tentative D call TRBD2 (5 bases). CDR1 and CDR2 from the germline V gene are SGDLS and YYNGEE. The CDR3 has 14 residues. V was pared by 0 bases and J by 2 bases, with 6 bases between. The complete variable domain, with remaining parts taken from reference TRBV9 and TRBJ2-4, reads DSGVTQTPKHLITATGQRVTLRCSPRSGDLSVYWYQQSLDQGLQFLIQYYNGEERAKGNILERFSAQQFPDLHSELNLSSLELGDSALYFCASSVAGTKNIQYFGAGTRLSVL.

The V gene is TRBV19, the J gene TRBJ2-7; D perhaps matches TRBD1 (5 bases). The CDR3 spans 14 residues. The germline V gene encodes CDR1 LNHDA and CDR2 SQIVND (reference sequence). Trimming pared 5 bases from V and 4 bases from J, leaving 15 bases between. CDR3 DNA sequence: TGTGCCAGTAGTTTCAACCAGGGTCTGTACGAGCAGTACTTC. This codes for CASSFNQGLYEQYF.

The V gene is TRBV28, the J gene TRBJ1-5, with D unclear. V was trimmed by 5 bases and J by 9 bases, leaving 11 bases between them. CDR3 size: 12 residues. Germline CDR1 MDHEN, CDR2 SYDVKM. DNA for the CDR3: TGTGCCAGCAGTCCCCAAGTCGCGCCCCAGCATTTT. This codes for CASSPQVAPQHF.

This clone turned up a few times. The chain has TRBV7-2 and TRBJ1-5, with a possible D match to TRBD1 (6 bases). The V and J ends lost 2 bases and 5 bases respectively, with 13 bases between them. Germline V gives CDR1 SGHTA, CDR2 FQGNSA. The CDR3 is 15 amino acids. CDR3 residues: CASSLWGAKDQPQHF. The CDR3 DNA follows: TGTGCCAGCAGCTTATGGGGGGCGAAAGATCAGCCCCAGCATTTT.

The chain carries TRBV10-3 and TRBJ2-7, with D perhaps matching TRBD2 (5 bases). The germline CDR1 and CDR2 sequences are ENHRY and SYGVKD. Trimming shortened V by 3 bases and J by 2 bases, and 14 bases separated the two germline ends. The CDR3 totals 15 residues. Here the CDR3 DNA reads TGTGCCATCAGTGACGAGACTACCGATCCCTACGAGCAGTACTTC. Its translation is CAISDETTDPYEQYF.

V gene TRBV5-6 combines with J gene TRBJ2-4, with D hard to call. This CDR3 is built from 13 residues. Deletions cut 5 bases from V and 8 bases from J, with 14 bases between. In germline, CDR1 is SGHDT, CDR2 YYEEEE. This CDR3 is CASSSQRLYIQYF. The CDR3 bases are TGTGCCAGCAGTTCCCAGAGGCTTTACATTCAGTACTTC.